The rows below give T cell receptor beta chains drawn from one sample of a study of cytomegalovirus exposure and HLA in healthy donors. Only in-frame clones appear in the TCRdb table, and some are missing; sequencing was by immunoSEQ multiplex PCR. The sample lists about 180,000 clones; approximately 86% were seen once. Specimen: PBMCs. The receptors originated from a man aged 18 to 35 in good health and CMV-seropositive. Both conserved end residues are part of each CDR3. The D gene is left open where the match is weak. Where a row states a size, it is once, few, many or the class of an expanded clone; other rows omit it.

size,J,V,D,DNA,CDR3
.,TRBJ2-7,TRBV6-5,.,TGTGCCAGCAGACGGGACTTGAGCTCCTACGAGCAGTACTTC,CASRRDLSSYEQYF
.,TRBJ2-7,TRBV5-6,.,TGTGCCAGCAACGACCTCGGTCGGCGGGCCTCCTACGAGCAGTACTTC,CASNDLGRRASYEQYF
.,TRBJ1-2,TRBV2,TRBD1,TGTGCCAGCAGCGGACAGGTTACGACGAACTATGGCTACACCTTC,CASSGQVTTNYGYTF
once,TRBJ2-3,TRBV10-1,TRBD2,TGCGCCAGCAGACGACCTAGCGGGAAGGCGCGCGGAGATACGCAGTATTTT,CASRRPSGKARGDTQYF
.,TRBJ1-1,TRBV7-9,.,TGTGCCAGCAGCTTAGGGACTGTCAGTAGCGCTGAAGCTTTCTTT,CASSLGTVSSAEAFF
few,TRBJ2-1,TRBV7-9,TRBD1,TGTGCCAGCAGCTTAGGAACAGGGGGAAGAGACAATGAGCAGTTCTTC,CASSLGTGGRDNEQFF
.,TRBJ1-2,TRBV9,TRBD1,TGTGCCAGCAGCGTAGACGGGACAGCTAACTATGGCTACACCTTC,CASSVDGTANYGYTF
.,TRBJ2-1,TRBV5-1,TRBD2,TGCGCCAGCAGCTTGGGGACTAGTGTCTACAATGAGCAGTTCTTC,CASSLGTSVYNEQFF
.,TRBJ2-7,TRBV11-2,.,TGTGCCAGCAGCCTGAGGACGGGAGAGCAGTACTTC,CASSLRTGEQYF
.,TRBJ2-7,TRBV23-1,TRBD2,TGCGCCAGCAGTCAATCACTAGCGGGAGGGTACGAGCAGTACTTC,CASSQSLAGGYEQYF
.,TRBJ2-3,TRBV13,TRBD2,TGTGCCAGCAGCACCCCACTAGCGGGAGGGGGGGATACGCAGTATTTT,CASSTPLAGGGDTQYF
.,TRBJ2-1,TRBV29-1,.,TGCAGCGGGTTATTGGCGGGGGCTTACAATGAGCAGTTCTTC,CSGLLAGAYNEQFF
.,TRBJ1-1,TRBV27,.,TGTGCCAGCAGTCGCGGGACTGAAGCTTTCTTT,CASSRGTEAFF
.,TRBJ2-3,TRBV6-5,.,TGTGCCAGCAGTTACGAGGGGGAGACAGATACGCAGTATTTT,CASSYEGETDTQYF
once,TRBJ1-5,TRBV19,.,TGTGCCAGTAGTATAAGGGGCGGGGGGACCTATAGCAATCAGCCCCAGCATTTT,CASSIRGGGTYSNQPQHF
once,TRBJ2-3,TRBV5-1,TRBD1,TGCGCCAGCAGCTTCCGGGACAGGGAGAAAGATACGCAGTATTTT,CASSFRDREKDTQYF
.,TRBJ2-1,TRBV5-1,.,TGCGCCAGCAGCCTTCCCCCTGGAGGGGCCGAGAATGAGCAGTTCTTC,CASSLPPGGAENEQFF
.,TRBJ2-2,TRBV11-2,TRBD1,TGTGCCAGCAGCTTAGTGGGGACAGGGGGGATTGGGTTCGCCGGGGAGCTGTTTTTT,CASSLVGTGGIGFAGELFF
.,TRBJ1-3,TRBV20-1,.,TGCAGTGCTCCTTACAGAAACACCATATATTTT,CSAPYRNTIYF
.,TRBJ2-7,TRBV28,.,TGTGCCAGCAGTGGAGGTTGGGGATACGAGCAGTACTTC,CASSGGWGYEQYF
.,TRBJ2-7,TRBV13,TRBD1,TGTGCCAGCAGCTTATCCCCCTCGGGGGACAGGGGCGACGAGCAGTACTTC,CASSLSPSGDRGDEQYF
.,TRBJ2-5,TRBV28,TRBD2,TGTGCCAGTACCGGACTAGCGGGGTACCAAGAGACCCAGTACTTC,CASTGLAGYQETQYF
.,TRBJ2-1,TRBV4-3,.,TGCGCCAGCAGCCGACAAGGAATCAATGAGCAGTTCTTC,CASSRQGINEQFF
few,TRBJ2-2,TRBV27,TRBD1,TGTGCCAGCAGTCCTGGACAGGGGGTCGGGGAGCTGTTTTTT,CASSPGQGVGELFF
.,TRBJ2-1,TRBV11-2,.,TGTGCCAGCAGCTTCGGGGGGTCGAGGGGGGAGCAGTTCTTC,CASSFGGSRGEQFF
.,TRBJ2-6,TRBV2,.,TGTGCCAGCAGCCACTCTGGGGCCAACGTCCTGACTTTC,CASSHSGANVLTF
.,TRBJ2-3,TRBV19,.,TGTGCCAGTAGTTTCAGGCTCGGAGATACGCAGTATTTT,CASSFRLGDTQYF
once,TRBJ1-5,TRBV18,TRBD1,TGTGCCAGCTCAGGGACAGGGGCCCAGCCCCAGCATTTT,CASSGTGAQPQHF
.,TRBJ2-3,TRBV7-9,TRBD2,TGTGCCAGCAGCTTTGCCGGGGGGGACACAGATACGCAGTATTTT,CASSFAGGDTDTQYF
once,TRBJ1-3,TRBV7-2,.,TGTGCCAGCAGCTTAGGGCCAGGGGGAAACACCATATATTTT,CASSLGPGGNTIYF
once,TRBJ2-2,TRBV5-1,.,TGCGCCAGCAGCCCGCTGGGACAAAACACCGGGGAGCTGTTTTTT,CASSPLGQNTGELFF
.,TRBJ1-5,TRBV5-6,.,TGTGCCAGCAGCGTGGGAGATCAGCCCCAGCATTTT,CASSVGDQPQHF
.,TRBJ1-5,TRBV2,.,TGTGCCAGCAGCGGGAGGGGGAGCAATCAGCCCCAGCATTTT,CASSGRGSNQPQHF
.,TRBJ2-5,TRBV20-1,.,TGCAGTGCTAGAGTGCGGGAGACCCAGTACTTC,CSARVRETQYF
.,TRBJ1-2,TRBV6-4,.,TGTGCCAGCAGCATGGGGGGATCGCGTGGCTACACCTTC,CASSMGGSRGYTF
once,TRBJ2-4,TRBV4-2,TRBD1,TGTGCCAGCAGCCCCGGACAGGGGGCTGGGAACATTCAGTACTTC,CASSPGQGAGNIQYF
few,TRBJ2-3,TRBV2,.,TGTGCCAGTTTGCGGAGATCGGCAGATACGCAGTATTTT,CASLRRSADTQYF